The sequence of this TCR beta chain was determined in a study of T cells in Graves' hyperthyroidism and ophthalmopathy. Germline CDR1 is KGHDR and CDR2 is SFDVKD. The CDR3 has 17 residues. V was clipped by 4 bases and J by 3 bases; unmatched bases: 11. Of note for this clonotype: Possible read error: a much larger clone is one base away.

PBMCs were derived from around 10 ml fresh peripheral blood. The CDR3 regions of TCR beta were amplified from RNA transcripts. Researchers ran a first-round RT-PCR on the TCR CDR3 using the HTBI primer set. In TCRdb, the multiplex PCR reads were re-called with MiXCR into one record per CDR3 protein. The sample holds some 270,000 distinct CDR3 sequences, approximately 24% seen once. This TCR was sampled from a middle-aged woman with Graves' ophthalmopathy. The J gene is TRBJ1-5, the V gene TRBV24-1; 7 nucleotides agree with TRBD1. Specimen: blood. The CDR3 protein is CATSDSGGVGDNQPQHF. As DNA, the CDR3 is TGTGCCACCAGTGACTCAGGGGGGGTAGGTGACAATCAGCCCCAGCATTTT.